The rows below give T cell receptor beta chains drawn from one sample of a study of spatial heterogeneity in lung cancer. TCRdb fed the 5' RACE reads into MiXCR, producing one record per CDR3 protein. This sample carries approximately 17,000 distinct CDR3 sequences, about a fifth of them seen once, and the ten largest clones take 6.2%. The sample in question was PBMCs, obtained at follow-up. The receptor set was obtained from a male donor with early-stage non-small cell lung cancer. Each CDR3 is given with its conserved first and last residue. The D gene is left open where the match is weak. Clone size is not always given. Where it is, it says once, few, many or a class for expanded clones.

d_call j_call v_call clone_size cdr3_nt cdr3_aa
TRBD2 TRBJ2-7 TRBV19 . TGTGCCAGTAGCCGGGGAGGGGACTACGAGCAGTACTTC CASSRGGDYEQYF
. TRBJ1-5 TRBV18 few TGTGCCACCACGACGGGGGTAAATCAGCCCCAGCATTTT CATTTGVNQPQHF
TRBD1 TRBJ1-5 TRBV6-1 few TGTGCCAGCATACAGGGGGCTCTATATAGCAATCAGCCCCAGCATTTT CASIQGALYSNQPQHF
. TRBJ2-1 TRBV20-1 medium-sized TGCAGTGCTAGGCCTGAGAGGGGGGGAACAAGCTCCTACAATGAGCAGTTCTTC CSARPERGGTSSYNEQFF
. TRBJ2-3 TRBV24-1 few TGTGCCACCAGTGTCGGAGATACGCAGTATTTT CATSVGDTQYF
. TRBJ2-7 TRBV11-2 few TGTGCCAGCAGCTTAGCAAGTAGCGGCTACGAGCAGTACTTC CASSLASSGYEQYF
TRBD2 TRBJ2-2 TRBV14 few TGTGCCAGCAGCCAAGAAATGAACCTCCGGGACTACCCCTTCACCGGGGAGCTGTTTTTT CASSQEMNLRDYPFTGELFF
TRBD2 TRBJ2-1 TRBV20-1 . TGCAGTGCTTCCGCACCCTCTAGCGGACTTACGGGTGAGCAGTTCTTC CSASAPSSGLTGEQFF
TRBD2 TRBJ2-1 TRBV20-1 few TGCAGTGCTAGACGACTAGCGGGGGGCGACTACAATGAGCAGTTCTTC CSARRLAGGDYNEQFF
. TRBJ1-1 TRBV19 . TGTGCCAGTGCAACCTTCCCCGCGACAAGCCCAAGGGACACTGAAGCTTTCTTT CASATFPATSPRDTEAFF
TRBD2 TRBJ2-1 TRBV7-9 . TGTGCCAGCAGTTTTAGCGGGGTAGCATACAATGAGCAGTTCTTC CASSFSGVAYNEQFF
. TRBJ2-1 TRBV18 . TGTGCCAGCTCACCGCCTAGTGGTGCAAGCAATGAGCAGTTCTTC CASSPPSGASNEQFF
. TRBJ1-1 TRBV12-3/TRBV12-4 many TGTGCCAGCAGTTTATTTGCGGCTGAAGCTTTCTTT CASSLFAAEAFF
TRBD1 TRBJ2-5 TRBV12-3/TRBV12-4 . TGTGCCAGCAGTTTACGGGACAGGGAAGAGACCCAGTACTTC CASSLRDREETQYF
TRBD1 TRBJ1-5 TRBV30 . TGTGCCTGGAGTATCGACAGGGTTCAGCCCCAGCATTTT CAWSIDRVQPQHF
. TRBJ2-2 TRBV7-8 many TGTGCCAGCAGCGTAGAGGGACCGCTAAACACCGGGGAGCTGTTTTTT CASSVEGPLNTGELFF
. TRBJ2-5 TRBV30 medium-sized TGTGCCTGGAGTACCCTTGCGGAGACCCAGTACTTC CAWSTLAETQYF
TRBD1 TRBJ1-5 TRBV7-2 . TGTGCCAGCAGCCCGGACAGGTATCAGCCCCAGCATTTT CASSPDRYQPQHF
. TRBJ2-7 TRBV3-1 . TGTGCCAGCAGCCAAGGGGGAGGCCTCTACGAGCAGTACTTC CASSQGGGLYEQYF
TRBD1 TRBJ1-1 TRBV12-3/TRBV12-4 few TGTGCCAGCAGACCGGGACAGGGGTACACTGAAGCTTTCTTT CASRPGQGYTEAFF
. TRBJ1-6 TRBV7-9 medium-sized TGTGCCAGCAGCTTAGGAGGATCAGGGTACCATAATTCACCCCTCCACTTT CASSLGGSGYHNSPLHF
. TRBJ2-3 TRBV3-1 . TGTGCCAGCAGCCAAGCGGGGACCACAGATACGCAGTATTTT CASSQAGTTDTQYF
. TRBJ2-3 TRBV5-1 many TGCGCCAGCAGCTTGGATCCAGCACAAGATACGCAGTATTTT CASSLDPAQDTQYF
. TRBJ2-3 TRBV5-1 many TGCGCCAGCAGCGCCCCACAGGGAAAAAGCACAGATACGCAGTATTTT CASSAPQGKSTDTQYF
TRBD2 TRBJ2-7 TRBV7-2 . TGTGCCAGCAGCTTAATGCGCGGGGGAGACTACGAGCAGTACTTC CASSLMRGGDYEQYF
. TRBJ1-2 TRBV20-1 . TGCAGTGCTGATCTTAAACGGACGGGTGGCTACACCTTC CSADLKRTGGYTF
. TRBJ2-7 TRBV5-1 medium-sized TGCGCCAGCAGCTTGACAGGGTACGTCGAGCAGTACTTC CASSLTGYVEQYF
. TRBJ2-1 TRBV7-2 medium-sized TGTGCCAGCAGCTTGGACCTCCGAAACAATGAGCAGTTCTTC CASSLDLRNNEQFF
. TRBJ1-2 TRBV2 medium-sized TGTGCCAGCAGTGAACAGGAGATCGGCTATGGCTACACCTTC CASSEQEIGYGYTF
TRBD2 TRBJ2-2 TRBV27 . TGTGCCAGCAATTCTCGGGATAGCGGGGTCACCGGGGAGCTGTTTTTT CASNSRDSGVTGELFF
. TRBJ2-7 TRBV27 few TGTGCCAGCAGACCCACGGGACACCAGTACGAGCAGTACTTC CASRPTGHQYEQYF
. TRBJ2-3 TRBV3-1 many TGTGCCAGCAGCCCGATGGGGCTGGGGCCGGGAGATACGCAGTATTTT CASSPMGLGPGDTQYF
. TRBJ2-3 TRBV7-2 many TGTGCCAGCAGCTATTCCGGGACTCGGGGCACAGATACGCAGTATTTT CASSYSGTRGTDTQYF
. TRBJ2-5 TRBV11-2 . TGTGCCAGCAGCTTAAACGTAATCGTGACCCAGTACTTC CASSLNVIVTQYF
. TRBJ1-5 TRBV7-6 many TGTGCCAGCAGCTTTGGGGAAGGGCCCCAGCATTTT CASSFGEGPQHF
TRBD2 TRBJ2-5 TRBV7-6 . TGTGCCAGCAGCTTAAATCCTAGCGGGGCCGAGGGGGAGACCCAGTACTTC CASSLNPSGAEGETQYF